These 27 T cell receptor beta chains originate from one sample sequenced in a study of cytomegalovirus exposure and HLA in healthy donors (dated by TCRdb to about 2017). The library was built by means of the immunoSEQ multiplex PCR assay. The multiplex PCR relied on a mix of 60 forward primers for TCR Vbeta segments and 13 reverse primers for TCR Jbeta segments. TCRdb limited this immuneACCESS table to in-frame rearrangements with V and J called. A share of clones is missing; checked studies link under half to unresolved V genes, and the rest is unexplained. The sample yields about 140,000 clones; 80% to 85% were counted once. Over 1% of the sample is taken by the ten largest. Sample: PBMCs. The receptors come from a male donor in good health and CMV-seropositive.

Note on this clone: One end of the junction does not line up with germline, which may come from a read error. The V gene is TRBV5-8, the J gene TRBJ1-2; D is unresolved. The CDR3 has 16 amino acids. Germline CDR1 and CDR2: SGHTS and YDEGEE. The CDR3: CASSLRLGMVDYGYPF. The CDR3 nucleotides are TGTGCCAGCAGCTTGAGGTTGGGGATGGTGGACTATGGCTACCCCTTC.

This chain links TRBV4-2 with TRBJ2-2, with TRBD2 matching 8 bases. The germline V gene encodes CDR1 LGHNA and CDR2 YNFKEQ. V was clipped by 2 bases and J by 6 bases; unmatched bases: 5. The CDR3 is made up of 15 amino acids. For the CDR3, the DNA is TGTGCCAGCAGCCAACCGGGACTAGAGGCCGGGGAGCTGTTTTTT. Translated, it gives CASSQPGLEAGELFF.

Comment on this clone: The germline gene is not matched at one end of the junction; a read error may be the cause. The V and J genes are TRBV7-9 and TRBJ1-1; 8 nucleotides match TRBD1. Germline V gene sequence: CDR1 SEHNR, CDR2 FQNEAQ (reference sequence). CDR3 size: 15 residues. CDR3 in DNA: TGTTCCAGCAGGCCGAAAACAGGGGGGAACACTGAAGCTTTCTTT. The encoded protein is CSSRPKTGGNTEAFF. The whole variable domain, filled in from reference TRBV7-9 and TRBJ1-1, reads DTGVSQNPRHKITKRGQNVTFRCDPISEHNRLYWYRQTLGQGPEFLTYFQNEAQLEKSRLLSDRFSAERPKGSFSTLEIQRTEQGDSAMYLCSSRPKTGGNTEAFFGQGTRLTVV.

V and J are TRBV11-2 and TRBJ2-2; 7 bases match TRBD2. Germline CDR1 reads SGHAT; CDR2 reads FQNNGV. This CDR3 comprises 14 residues. The ends lost 8 bases at V and 2 bases at J; junction bases unmatched: 5. The CDR3 region has the DNA TGTGCCAGCCGCGGGACTAATAACACCGGGGAGCTGTTTTTT. Its protein is CASRGTNNTGELFF.

The V and J genes are TRBV7-9 and TRBJ2-3, with TRBD2 matching 8 bases. Trimming cost V 5 bases and J 5 bases; bases outside gene matches: 12. CDR1 is SEHNR, CDR2 FQNEAQ, per germline (reference sequence). The CDR3 loop spans 16 amino acids. The CDR3 is CASSRPGTRSVDTQYF. In DNA form, the CDR3 reads TGTGCCAGCAGCCGGCCGGGGACTAGAAGTGTAGATACGCAGTATTTT. The full variable domain, its missing parts supplied by reference TRBV7-9 and TRBJ2-3, is DTGVSQNPRHKITKRGQNVTFRCDPISEHNRLYWYRQTLGQGPEFLTYFQNEAQLEKSRLLSDRFSAERPKGSFSTLEIQRTEQGDSAMYLCASSRPGTRSVDTQYFGPGTRLTVL.

This rearrangement joins TRBV27 to TRBJ1-1; D gene ambiguous. The ends were cut back, 4 bases at V and 8 bases at J, with 8 bases in the middle. From germline, CDR1 is MNHEY and CDR2 SMNVEV (reference sequence). This CDR3 has 11 residues. The CDR3: CASSSGGEAFF. The CDR3 region has the DNA TGTGCCAGCAGTTCAGGAGGGGAAGCTTTCTTT.

This sequence joins TRBV5-4 and TRBJ2-1, with 11 bases matching TRBD2. The CDR3 runs to 16 residues. Germline trimming cut 4 bases from V and 7 bases from J; bases unmatched to any gene: 10. Germline loops: CDR1 SGHNT, CDR2 YYREEE (reference sequence). The CDR3 sequence: CASSTLAGGYSNEQFF. The CDR3 DNA reads as TGTGCCAGCAGCACCTTAGCGGGAGGGTATTCAAATGAGCAGTTCTTC.

The rearrangement links TRBV9 to TRBJ1-5; D gene ambiguous. V was clipped by 0 bases and J by 4 bases, with 5 bases between them. Germline CDR1 is SGDLS and CDR2 is YYNGEE. The CDR3 consists of 13 residues. The CDR3 nucleotides read TGTGCCAGCAGCGTAGGGGAGAATCAGCCCCAGCATTTT. This sequence encodes CASSVGENQPQHF.

The gene calls are TRBV29-1 and TRBJ2-7; tentatively, D is TRBD2 (6 bases). This CDR3 comprises 13 residues. CDR1 is SQVTM, CDR2 ANQGSEA, per germline. Trimming took off 8 bases at V and 8 bases at J, with 22 bases between the two ends. The DNA of the CDR3 is TGCAGCTTTGGGGAAACCGTCGGGGGACAGCAGTACTTC. Translated, it gives CSFGETVGGQQYF.

This clone was picked up a small number of times. This chain links TRBV5-4 with TRBJ2-7; 10 nucleotides align to TRBD1. The CDR3 is 15 residues long. Germline assignment: CDR1 SGHNT and CDR2 YYREEE (reference sequence). The V segment lost 0 bases and the J segment 7 bases; nucleotides outside the gene matches: 7. CDR3 region: CASSLVGTGAREQYF. DNA of the CDR3: TGTGCCAGCAGCTTGGTCGGGACAGGGGCAAGGGAGCAGTACTTC. The full variable domain, its missing parts supplied by reference TRBV5-4 and TRBJ2-7, is ETGVTQSPTHLIKTRGQQVTLRCSSQSGHNTVSWYQQALGQGPQFIFQYYREEENGRGNFPPRFSGLQFPNYSSELNVNALELDDSALYLCASSLVGTGAREQYFGPGTRLTVT.

The chain joins TRBV18 to TRBJ2-7, with D tentatively TRBD2 (7 bases). Deletions cut 3 bases from V and 2 bases from J, with 11 bases between. The CDR3 spans 14 residues. Germline CDR1 reads KGHSH; CDR2 reads LQKENI. The CDR3 nucleotides read TGTGCCAGCTCACCGGGCGGGGGCCCCTACGAGCAGTACTTC. Protein sequence: CASSPGGGPYEQYF.

The chain uses TRBV27 and TRBJ1-1; 8 bases are a match to TRBD1. The V and J ends lost 6 bases and 11 bases, in that order; junction bases with no gene match: 8. This CDR3 comprises 12 residues. Germline V CDR1 and CDR2: MNHEY, SMNVEV (reference sequence). In nucleotides, the CDR3 is TGTGCCAGCAGCAGCCAGGGGGCTCTCGCTTTCTTT. Residues: CASSSQGALAFF.

The sample holds a few counts of this clone. The V gene is TRBV25-1, the J gene TRBJ2-1; 7 bases agree with TRBD1. CDR1 and CDR2 (germline): MGHDK, SYGVNS. The junction had 8 bases not matched to a gene; V was cut back by 4 bases and J by 5 bases. CDR3 length equals 15 residues. The CDR3 bases are TGTGCCAGCAGTGTAAACAGGGGACCCCACAATGAGCAGTTCTTC. Encoded protein: CASSVNRGPHNEQFF.

On this clone: In the same sample, other DNA sequences code for this CDR3. The chain couples TRBV11-2 to TRBJ2-1; TRBD2 aligns across 7 bases. The V gene end was trimmed by 5 bases and the J gene end by 6 bases; junction bases not matched to a gene: 7. There are 14 residues in the CDR3. Germline V gene data show CDR1 as SGHAT and CDR2 as FQNNGV. The CDR3 protein is CASSPGLVSNEQFF. CDR3 coding DNA: TGTGCCAGCAGCCCAGGACTAGTTAGCAATGAGCAGTTCTTC. The whole variable domain, remainder taken from reference TRBV11-2 and TRBJ2-1, is EAGVAQSPRYKIIEKRQSVAFWCNPISGHATLYWYQQILGQGPKLLIQFQNNGVVDDSQLPKDRFSAERLKGVDSTLKIQPAKLEDSAVYLCASSPGLVSNEQFFGPGTRLTVL.

This rearrangement joins TRBV10-3 to TRBJ2-5, with 12 bases matching TRBD1. The germline V gene encodes CDR1 ENHRY and CDR2 SYGVKD. The CDR3 is 15 amino acids. J lost 1 base, V lost 11 bases, and 8 bases had no gene match. In DNA, the CDR3 is TGTGCCTCCCGGTGGGACAGGGGGCCCCAAGAGACCCAGTACTTC. Its translation: CASRWDRGPQETQYF.

The V and J genes are TRBV5-5 and TRBJ2-4; D gene ambiguous. The CDR3 runs to 13 residues. V lost 1 base to trimming and J lost 4 bases, with 6 bases between them. CDR1 is SGHKS and CDR2 is YYEKEE in the germline V gene (reference sequence). The CDR3 DNA is TGTGCCAGCAGCTTGCAGACTAAAAACATTCAGTACTTC. Protein product: CASSLQTKNIQYF.

In its sample, this clone was seen a few times. V and J are TRBV4-3 and TRBJ1-6, with D possibly TRBD1 on 5 matching bases. V shed 1 base and J shed 6 bases, with 10 bases lying between them. There are 15 residues in the CDR3. Germline CDR1 is LGHNA and CDR2 is YSLEER. This CDR3 reads CASSQGQSGNSPLHF. Written as DNA, the CDR3 is TGCGCCAGCAGCCAAGGACAGTCCGGTAATTCACCCCTCCACTTT.

This clone was recorded once. CDR3 DNA sequence: TGCGCCAGCAGCTTGGCCCCTATTAGCGGGGGGGCTAATGAGCAGTTCTTC. This encodes CASSLAPISGGANEQFF. This chain uses TRBV5-1 with TRBJ2-1, with 11 nucleotides matching TRBD2. J lost 7 bases, V lost 0 bases, and 9 bases had no gene match. The CDR3 spans 17 residues. CDR1 is SGHRS, CDR2 YFSETQ, per germline.

This sequence joins TRBV4-3 and TRBJ2-1; D ambiguous. Germline lookup yields CDR1 LGHNA and CDR2 YSLEER. This CDR3 has 14 residues. Trimming left V 0 bases short and J 5 bases short, with 8 bases between. CDR3 sequence (DNA): TGCGCCAGCAGCCAAGATCCAGGAAACAATGAGCAGTTCTTC. Translation gives CASSQDPGNNEQFF.

The genes are TRBV29-1 and TRBJ2-7; TRBD1 is a possible D gene (7 bases). The ends were cut back, 1 base at V and 4 bases at J, with 14 bases in the middle. This CDR3 contains 14 residues. Germline CDR1 and CDR2: SQVTM and ANQGSEA. CDR3 coding DNA: TGCAGCGTTGAAGCCCAGGGGGGCGGGTACGAGCAGTACTTC. Encoded protein: CSVEAQGGGYEQYF.

This chain connects TRBV10-2 to TRBJ1-2, with D unclear. The CDR3 totals 13 residues. The V gene lost 8 bases and the J gene lost 3 bases, with 13 bases spanning the gap. Looked up from germline, CDR1 is WSHSY and CDR2 is SAAADI. For the CDR3, the DNA is TGCGCCAGCGCGGCCCGGGTGGACTATGGCTACACCTTC. Its translation: CASAARVDYGYTF.

V gene TRBV5-1 combines with J gene TRBJ2-4; D is perhaps TRBD1 (6 bases). V lost 0 bases to trimming and J lost 9 bases, with 16 bases between them. This CDR3 has 15 residues. Germline V lookup: CDR1 SGHRS, CDR2 YFSETQ. As DNA, the CDR3 is TGCGCCAGCAGCTTGGGACAGGTAGGAAGGAGCATTCAGTACTTC. Its protein is CASSLGQVGRSIQYF.

This rearrangement joins TRBV11-1 to TRBJ2-1; maybe TRBD2 (6 bases). Germline V gene lookup returns CDR1 SGHAT and CDR2 FQDESV (reference sequence). The CDR3 sequence is 16 residues long. The V and J ends lost 9 bases and 0 bases respectively, with 18 bases between them. The CDR3 protein is CASSLRRGSSYNEQFF. CDR3 DNA: TGTGCCAGTTCTCTACGACGGGGGAGCTCCTACAATGAGCAGTTCTTC.

The chain couples TRBV19 to TRBJ2-1; no clear D gene. CDR3 length: 15 residues. V lost 7 bases to trimming and J lost 6 bases, with 19 bases between them. CDR1 and CDR2 from the germline V gene are LNHDA and SQIVND (reference sequence). CDR3 bases: TGTGCCAGTACCCAAGGATGGCTAGGCACCAATGAGCAGTTCTTC. Translating gives CASTQGWLGTNEQFF.

This clone was seen more than once but under ten times. The genes are TRBV25-1 and TRBJ2-1, with 7 nucleotides matching TRBD2. Trimming cost V 7 bases and J 0 bases; bases outside gene matches: 3. Germline CDR1 and CDR2: MGHDK and SYGVNS. The CDR3 runs 14 residues. The CDR3: CASTWEGSYNEQFF. The CDR3 bases are TGTGCCAGCACGTGGGAGGGCTCCTACAATGAGCAGTTCTTC.

The rearrangement joins TRBV10-3 to TRBJ2-7; TRBD2 aligns across 8 bases. J gave up 1 base and V 3 bases, and 2 bases lay outside the gene matches. In germline, CDR1 is ENHRY, CDR2 SYGVKD. This CDR3 has 14 amino acids. CDR3 in DNA: TGTGCCATCAGTGATCGGGGGGGGTCCTACGAGCAGTACTTC. Its translation: CAISDRGGSYEQYF.

The rearrangement joins TRBV27 to TRBJ1-2; the match to TRBD1 covers 10 bases. The V and J ends lost 4 bases and 3 bases, in that order; junction bases with no gene match: 5. The CDR3 runs to 15 residues. CDR1 and CDR2 from the germline V gene are MNHEY and SMNVEV (reference sequence). The CDR3 sequence: CASSSRDRGDYGYTF. CDR3 nucleotide sequence: TGTGCCAGCAGTTCCCGGGACAGGGGAGACTATGGCTACACCTTC.